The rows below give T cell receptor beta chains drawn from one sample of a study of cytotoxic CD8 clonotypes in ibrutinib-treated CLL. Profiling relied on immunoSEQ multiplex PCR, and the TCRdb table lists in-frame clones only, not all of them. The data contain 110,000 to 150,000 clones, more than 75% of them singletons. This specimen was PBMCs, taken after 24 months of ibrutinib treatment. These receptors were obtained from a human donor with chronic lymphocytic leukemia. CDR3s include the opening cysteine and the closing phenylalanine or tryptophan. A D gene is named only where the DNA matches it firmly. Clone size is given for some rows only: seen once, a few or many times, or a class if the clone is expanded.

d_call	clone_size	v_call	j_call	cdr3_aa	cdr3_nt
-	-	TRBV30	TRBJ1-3	CAWSGLGTIGNTIYF	TGTGCCTGGAGTGGATTGGGAACCATTGGAAACACCATATATTTT
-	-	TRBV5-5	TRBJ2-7	CASSLEQVGAYEQYF	TGTGCCAGCAGCTTGGAGCAGGTCGGAGCCTACGAGCAGTACTTC
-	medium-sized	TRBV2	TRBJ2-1	CASSGDYNEQFF	TGTGCCAGCAGTGGGGACTACAATGAGCAGTTCTTC
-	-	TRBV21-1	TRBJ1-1	CPQWPEAFF	TGTCCCCAGTGGCCTGAAGCTTTCTTT
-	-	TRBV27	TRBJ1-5	CASMGRGGLYSNQPQHF	TGTGCCAGCATGGGTCGGGGGGGCCTTTATAGCAATCAGCCCCAGCATTTT
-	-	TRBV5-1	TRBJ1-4	CASSLGAAPEKLFF	TGCGCCAGCAGCTTGGGCGCAGCCCCTGAAAAACTGTTTTTT
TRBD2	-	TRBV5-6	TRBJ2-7	CASSLWEGREQYF	TGTGCCAGCAGCTTGTGGGAGGGTCGGGAGCAGTACTTC
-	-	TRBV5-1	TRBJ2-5	CASSLGASGFQETQYF	TGCGCCAGCAGCTTGGGGGCCAGCGGGTTCCAAGAGACCCAGTACTTC
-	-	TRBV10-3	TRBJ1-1	CAIRMNTEAFF	TGTGCCATCCGGATGAACACTGAAGCTTTCTTT
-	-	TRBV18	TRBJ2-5	CASSGQNGETQYF	TGTGCCAGCTCAGGTCAGAACGGAGAGACCCAGTACTTC
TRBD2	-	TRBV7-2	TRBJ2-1	CASSTRTSDPKQFF	TGTGCCAGCAGCACCCGGACTAGCGACCCGAAGCAGTTCTTC
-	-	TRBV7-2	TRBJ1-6	CASGEGDNSPLHF	TGTGCCAGCGGGGAGGGAGATAATTCACCCCTCCACTTT
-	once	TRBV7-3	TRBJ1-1	CASSPSDGYTEAFF	TGTGCCAGCAGCCCCTCCGACGGCTACACTGAAGCTTTCTTT
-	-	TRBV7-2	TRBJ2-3	CASSFAGVGTDTQYF	TGTGCCAGCAGCTTTGCCGGAGTCGGGACAGATACGCAGTATTTT
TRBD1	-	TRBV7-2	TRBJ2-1	CASSFRQGDEQFF	TGTGCCAGCAGCTTTCGACAGGGAGATGAGCAGTTCTTC
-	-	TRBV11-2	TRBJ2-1	CASSLDPSSYNEQFF	TGTGCCAGCAGCTTAGACCCCTCATCCTACAATGAGCAGTTCTTC
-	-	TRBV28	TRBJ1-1	CASTLGGLGTEAFF	TGTGCCAGCACCCTGGGGGGGCTCGGGACTGAAGCTTTCTTT
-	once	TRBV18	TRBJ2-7	CASSPPGDYEQYF	TGTGCCAGCTCACCCCCAGGGGACTACGAGCAGTACTTC
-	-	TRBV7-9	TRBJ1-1	CASRPDALGEAFF	TGTGCCAGCAGACCCGACGCCCTGGGTGAAGCTTTCTTT
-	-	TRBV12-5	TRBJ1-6	CASGSGQPNSPLHF	TGTGCTAGTGGTTCTGGACAGCCTAATTCACCCCTCCACTTT